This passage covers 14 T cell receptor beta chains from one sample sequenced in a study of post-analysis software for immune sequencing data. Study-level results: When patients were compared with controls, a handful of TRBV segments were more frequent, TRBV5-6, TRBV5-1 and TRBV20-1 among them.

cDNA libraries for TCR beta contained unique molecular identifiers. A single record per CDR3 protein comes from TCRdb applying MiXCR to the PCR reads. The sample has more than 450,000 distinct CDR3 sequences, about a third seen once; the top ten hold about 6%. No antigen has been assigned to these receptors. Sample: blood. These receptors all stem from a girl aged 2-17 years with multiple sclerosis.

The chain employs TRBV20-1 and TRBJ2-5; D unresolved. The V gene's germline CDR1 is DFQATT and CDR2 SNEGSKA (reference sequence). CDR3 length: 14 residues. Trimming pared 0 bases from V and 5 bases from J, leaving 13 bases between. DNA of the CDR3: TGCAGTGCTAGAGATTGGGCGGCCCGGGAGACCCAGTACTTC. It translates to CSARDWAARETQYF.

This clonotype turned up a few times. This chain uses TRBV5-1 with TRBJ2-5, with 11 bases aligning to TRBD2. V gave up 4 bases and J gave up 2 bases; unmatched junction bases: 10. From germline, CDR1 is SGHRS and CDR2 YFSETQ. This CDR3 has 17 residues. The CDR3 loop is CASSRSGTSGFQETQYF. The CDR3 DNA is TGCGCCAGCAGCCGGTCCGGGACTAGCGGATTTCAAGAGACCCAGTACTTC.

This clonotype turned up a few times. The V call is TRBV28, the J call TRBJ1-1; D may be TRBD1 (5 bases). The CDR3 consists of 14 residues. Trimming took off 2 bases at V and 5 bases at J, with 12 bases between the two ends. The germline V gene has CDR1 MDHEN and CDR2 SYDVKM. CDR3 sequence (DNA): TGTGCCAGCAGTTTAGGGGGTTTTAGGACTGAAGCTTTCTTT. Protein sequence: CASSLGGFRTEAFF.

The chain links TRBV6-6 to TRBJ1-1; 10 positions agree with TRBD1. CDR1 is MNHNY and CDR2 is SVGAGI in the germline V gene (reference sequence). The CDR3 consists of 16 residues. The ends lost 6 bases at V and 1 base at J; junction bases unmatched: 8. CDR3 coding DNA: TGTGCCAGCAGCGGCGACAGGGGGCTATCGAACACTGAAGCTTTCTTT. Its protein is CASSGDRGLSNTEAFF.

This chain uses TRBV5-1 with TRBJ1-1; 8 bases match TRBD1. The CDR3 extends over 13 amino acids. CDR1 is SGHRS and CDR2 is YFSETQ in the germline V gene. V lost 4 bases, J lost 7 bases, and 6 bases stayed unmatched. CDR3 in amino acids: CASSLGTGIEAFF. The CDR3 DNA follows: TGCGCCAGCAGCCTCGGGACAGGCATTGAAGCTTTCTTT. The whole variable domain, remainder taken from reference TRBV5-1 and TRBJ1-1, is KAGVTQTPRYLIKTRGQQVTLSCSPISGHRSVSWYQQTPGQGLQFLFEYFSETQRNKGNFPGRFSGRQFSNSRSEMNVSTLELGDSALYLCASSLGTGIEAFFGQGTRLTVV.

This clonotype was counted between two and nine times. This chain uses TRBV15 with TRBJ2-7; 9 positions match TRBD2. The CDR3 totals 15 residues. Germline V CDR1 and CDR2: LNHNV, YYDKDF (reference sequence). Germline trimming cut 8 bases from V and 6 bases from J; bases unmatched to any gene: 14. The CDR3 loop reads CATAVSLAGNGEQYF. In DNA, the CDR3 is TGTGCCACCGCTGTGTCGCTAGCGGGAAACGGCGAGCAGTACTTC.

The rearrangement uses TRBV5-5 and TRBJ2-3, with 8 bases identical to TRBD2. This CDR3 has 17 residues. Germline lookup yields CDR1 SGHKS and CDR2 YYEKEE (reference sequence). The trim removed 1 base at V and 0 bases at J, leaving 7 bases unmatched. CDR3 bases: TGTGCCAGCAGCTTGTGGACTAGCCGAACTAGCACAGATACGCAGTATTTT. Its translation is CASSLWTSRTSTDTQYF.

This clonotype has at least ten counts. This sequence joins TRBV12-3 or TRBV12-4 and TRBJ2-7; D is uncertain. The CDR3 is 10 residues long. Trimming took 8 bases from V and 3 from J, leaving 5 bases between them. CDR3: CASGNYEQYF. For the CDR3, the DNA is TGTGCCAGCGGAAACTACGAGCAGTACTTC.

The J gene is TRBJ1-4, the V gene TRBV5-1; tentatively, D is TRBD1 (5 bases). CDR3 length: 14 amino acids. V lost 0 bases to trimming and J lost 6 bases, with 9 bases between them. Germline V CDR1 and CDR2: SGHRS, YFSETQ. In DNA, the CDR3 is TGCGCCAGCAGCTTGGGAGGGGTGGATGAAAAACTGTTTTTT. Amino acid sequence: CASSLGGVDEKLFF. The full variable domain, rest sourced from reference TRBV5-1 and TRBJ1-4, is KAGVTQTPRYLIKTRGQQVTLSCSPISGHRSVSWYQQTPGQGLQFLFEYFSETQRNKGNFPGRFSGRQFSNSRSEMNVSTLELGDSALYLCASSLGGVDEKLFFGSGTQLSVL.

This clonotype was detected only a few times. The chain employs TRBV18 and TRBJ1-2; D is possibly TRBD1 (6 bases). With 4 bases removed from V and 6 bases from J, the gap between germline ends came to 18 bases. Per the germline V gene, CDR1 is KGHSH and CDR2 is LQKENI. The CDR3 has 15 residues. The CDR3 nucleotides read TGTGCCAGCTCACTACTAAATACAGGGTCGGATGGCTACACCTTC. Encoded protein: CASSLLNTGSDGYTF.

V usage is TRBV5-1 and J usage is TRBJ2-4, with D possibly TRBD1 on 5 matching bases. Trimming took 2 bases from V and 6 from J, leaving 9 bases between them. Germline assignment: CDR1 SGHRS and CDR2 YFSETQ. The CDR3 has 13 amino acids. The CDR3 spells CASSFAQGNIQYF. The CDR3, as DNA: TGCGCCAGCAGCTTCGCGCAGGGAAACATTCAGTACTTC.

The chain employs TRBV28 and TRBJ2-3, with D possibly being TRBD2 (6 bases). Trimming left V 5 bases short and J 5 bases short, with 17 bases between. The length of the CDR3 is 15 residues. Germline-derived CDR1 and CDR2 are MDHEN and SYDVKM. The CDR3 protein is CASSTTRGSRDTQYF. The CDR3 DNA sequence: TGTGCCAGCAGTACGACTAGAGGGTCCAGAGATACGCAGTATTTT.

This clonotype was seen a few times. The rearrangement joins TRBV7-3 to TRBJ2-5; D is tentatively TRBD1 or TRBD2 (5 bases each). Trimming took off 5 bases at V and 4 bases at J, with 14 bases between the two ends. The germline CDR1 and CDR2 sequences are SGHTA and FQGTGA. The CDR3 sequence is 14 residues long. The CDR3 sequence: CASSLGTAGETQYF. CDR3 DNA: TGTGCCAGCAGCCTCGGGACGGCGGGAGAGACCCAGTACTTC. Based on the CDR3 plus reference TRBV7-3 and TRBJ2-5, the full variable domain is GAGVSQTPSNKVTEKGKYVELRCDPISGHTALYWYRQSLGQGPEFLIYFQGTGAADDSGLPNDRFFAVRPEGSVSTLKIQRTERGDSAVYLCASSLGTAGETQYFGPGTRLLVL.

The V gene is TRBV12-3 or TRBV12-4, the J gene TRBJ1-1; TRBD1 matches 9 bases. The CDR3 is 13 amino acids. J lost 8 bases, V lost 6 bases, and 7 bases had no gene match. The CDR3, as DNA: TGTGCCAGCAGCCTAGGACAGGGGAGGGAAGCTTTCTTT. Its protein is CASSLGQGREAFF.